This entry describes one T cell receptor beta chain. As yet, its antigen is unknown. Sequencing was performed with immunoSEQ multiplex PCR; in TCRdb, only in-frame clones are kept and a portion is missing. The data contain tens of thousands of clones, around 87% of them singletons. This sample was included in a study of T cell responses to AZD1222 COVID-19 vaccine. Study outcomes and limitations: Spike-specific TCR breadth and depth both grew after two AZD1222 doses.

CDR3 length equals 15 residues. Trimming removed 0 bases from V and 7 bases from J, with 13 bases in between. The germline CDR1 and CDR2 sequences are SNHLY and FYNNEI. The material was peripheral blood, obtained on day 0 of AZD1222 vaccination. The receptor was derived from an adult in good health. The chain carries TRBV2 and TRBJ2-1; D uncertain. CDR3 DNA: TGTGCCAGCAGTGAAGCAGGGCTAGTTAGAAATGAGCAGTTCTTC. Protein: CASSEAGLVRNEQFF.